This T cell receptor beta chain was recovered during a study of high-grade serous ovarian cancer treatment subgroups. At the level of the study: Each sample yielded on average 7,494 unique TCR beta rearrangements from some 14,000 reads. Whole-study results and caveats: Spatial context was lost because tumors were sequenced in bulk. Higher neoantigen levels went with greater TCR clonal relatedness. Tumors within one patient showed repertoire similarity of roughly 0.11 to 0.8.

A word on this clone: Its antigen is still unknown.

Tumor samples were obtained before definitive surgery or chemotherapy. The protocol was immunoSEQ multiplex PCR, while the TCRdb copy is restricted to in-frame clones and leaves out a portion. The sample has hundreds of clones, around 80% seen once. The sequence was collected from a human donor with high-grade serous ovarian cancer. The specimen sequenced was tumor tissue.

CDR3 protein: CASRRGGTNQPQHF. The DNA for the CDR3 is TGTGCCAGCAGGCGAGGGGGTACCAATCAGCCCCAGCATTTT. The rearrangement joins TRBV28 to TRBJ1-5, with D possibly matching TRBD1 (6 bases). This CDR3 region has 14 residues. V was trimmed by 6 bases and J by 3 bases, leaving 12 bases between them. CDR1 MDHEN and CDR2 SYDVKM come from the germline V gene.